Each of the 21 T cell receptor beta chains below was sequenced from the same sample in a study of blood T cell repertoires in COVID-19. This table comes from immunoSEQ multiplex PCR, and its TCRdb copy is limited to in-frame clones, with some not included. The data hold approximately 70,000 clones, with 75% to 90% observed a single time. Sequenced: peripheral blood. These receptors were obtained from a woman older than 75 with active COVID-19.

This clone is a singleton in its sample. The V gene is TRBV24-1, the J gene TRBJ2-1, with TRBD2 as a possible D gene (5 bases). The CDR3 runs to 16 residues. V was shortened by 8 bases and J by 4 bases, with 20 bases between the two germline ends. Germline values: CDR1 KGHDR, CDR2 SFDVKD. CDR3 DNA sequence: TGTGCCACCACCGATCTTCGAGGGCGCCTTTACAATGAGCAGTTCTTC. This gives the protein CATTDLRGRLYNEQFF.

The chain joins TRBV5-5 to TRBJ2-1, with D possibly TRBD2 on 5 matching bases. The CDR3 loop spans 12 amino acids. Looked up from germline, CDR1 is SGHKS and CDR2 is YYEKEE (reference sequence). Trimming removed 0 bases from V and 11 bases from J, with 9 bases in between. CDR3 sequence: CASSLESGKQFF. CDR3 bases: TGTGCCAGCAGCTTGGAGAGCGGTAAGCAGTTCTTC.

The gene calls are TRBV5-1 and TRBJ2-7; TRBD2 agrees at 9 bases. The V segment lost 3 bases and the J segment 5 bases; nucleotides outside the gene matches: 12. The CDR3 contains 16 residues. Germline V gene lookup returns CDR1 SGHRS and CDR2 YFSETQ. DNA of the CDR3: TGCGCCAGCAGCTCCCCCGGGACTAGCAGGACCAACGAGCAGTACTTC. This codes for CASSSPGTSRTNEQYF.

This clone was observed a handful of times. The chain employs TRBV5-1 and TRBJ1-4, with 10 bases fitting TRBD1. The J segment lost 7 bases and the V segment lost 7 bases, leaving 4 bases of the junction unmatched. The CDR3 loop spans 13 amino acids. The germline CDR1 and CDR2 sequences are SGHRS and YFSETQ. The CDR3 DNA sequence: TGCGCCAGCGGGGACAGGGGCGGTGAAAAACTGTTTTTT. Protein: CASGDRGGEKLFF.

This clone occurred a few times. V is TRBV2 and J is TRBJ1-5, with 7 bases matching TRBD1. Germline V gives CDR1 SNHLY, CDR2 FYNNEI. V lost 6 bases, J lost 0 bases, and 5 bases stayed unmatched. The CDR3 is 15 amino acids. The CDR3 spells CASSLDRASNQPQHF. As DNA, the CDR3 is TGTGCCAGCAGCCTTGACAGGGCTAGCAATCAGCCCCAGCATTTT.

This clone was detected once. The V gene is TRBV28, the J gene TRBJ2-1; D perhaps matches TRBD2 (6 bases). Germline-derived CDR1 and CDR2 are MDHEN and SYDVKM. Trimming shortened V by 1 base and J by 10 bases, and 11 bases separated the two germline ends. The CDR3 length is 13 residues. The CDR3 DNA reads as TGTGCCAGCAGTTTATTCTATAGCGGCGAGCAGTTCTTC. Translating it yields CASSLFYSGEQFF.

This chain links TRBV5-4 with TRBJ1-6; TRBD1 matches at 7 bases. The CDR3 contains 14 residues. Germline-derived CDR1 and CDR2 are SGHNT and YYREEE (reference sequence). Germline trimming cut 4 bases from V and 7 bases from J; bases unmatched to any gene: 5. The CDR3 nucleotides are TGTGCCAGCAGCAGGGGGCGGTGGAATTCACCCCTCCACTTT. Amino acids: CASSRGRWNSPLHF.

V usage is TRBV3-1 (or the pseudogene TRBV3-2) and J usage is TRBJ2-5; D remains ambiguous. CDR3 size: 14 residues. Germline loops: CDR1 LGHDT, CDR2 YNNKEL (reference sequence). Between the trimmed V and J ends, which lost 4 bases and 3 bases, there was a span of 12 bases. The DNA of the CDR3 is TGTGCCAGCAGCCTTAGCCCTCAGAAAGAGACCCAGTACTTC. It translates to CASSLSPQKETQYF.

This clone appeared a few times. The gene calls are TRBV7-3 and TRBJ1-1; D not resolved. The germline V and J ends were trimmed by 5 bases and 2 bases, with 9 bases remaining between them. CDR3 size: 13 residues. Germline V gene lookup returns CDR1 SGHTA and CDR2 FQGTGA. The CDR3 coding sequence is TGTGCCAGCAGCCCAACAGTTAACACTGAAGCTTTCTTT. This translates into CASSPTVNTEAFF.

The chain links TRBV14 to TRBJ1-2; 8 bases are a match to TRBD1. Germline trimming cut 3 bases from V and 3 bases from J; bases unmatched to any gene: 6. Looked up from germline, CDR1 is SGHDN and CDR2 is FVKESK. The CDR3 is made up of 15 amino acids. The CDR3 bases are TGTGCCAGCAGCCATGACAGGGGAATGTACTATGGCTACACCTTC. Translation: CASSHDRGMYYGYTF.

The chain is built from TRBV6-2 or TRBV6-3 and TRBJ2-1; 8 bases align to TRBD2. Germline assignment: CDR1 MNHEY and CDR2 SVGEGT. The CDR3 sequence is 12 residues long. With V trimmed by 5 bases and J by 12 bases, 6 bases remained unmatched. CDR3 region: CASSERGTGQFF. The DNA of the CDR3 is TGTGCCAGCAGTGAGCGGGGGACGGGGCAGTTCTTC.

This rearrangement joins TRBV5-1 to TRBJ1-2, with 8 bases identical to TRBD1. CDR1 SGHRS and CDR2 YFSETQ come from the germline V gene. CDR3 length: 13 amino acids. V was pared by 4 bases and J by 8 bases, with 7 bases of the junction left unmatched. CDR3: CASSLTGDMGYTF. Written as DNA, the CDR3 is TGCGCCAGCAGCCTGACAGGGGACATGGGCTACACCTTC. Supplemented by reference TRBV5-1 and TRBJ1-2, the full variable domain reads KAGVTQTPRYLIKTRGQQVTLSCSPISGHRSVSWYQQTPGQGLQFLFEYFSETQRNKGNFPGRFSGRQFSNSRSEMNVSTLELGDSALYLCASSLTGDMGYTFGSGTRLTVV.

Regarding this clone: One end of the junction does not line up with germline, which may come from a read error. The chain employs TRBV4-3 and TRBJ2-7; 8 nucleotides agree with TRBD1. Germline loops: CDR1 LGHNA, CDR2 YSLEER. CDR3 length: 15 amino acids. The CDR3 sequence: CASRQGRGHSYEQYF. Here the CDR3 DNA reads TGCGCCAGCAGGCAAGGCAGGGGGCACTCCTACGAGCAGTACTTC.

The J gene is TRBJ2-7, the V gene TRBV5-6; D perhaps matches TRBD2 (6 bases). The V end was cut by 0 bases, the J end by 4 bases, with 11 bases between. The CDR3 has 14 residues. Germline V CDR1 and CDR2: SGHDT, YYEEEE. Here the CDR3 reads CASSLGRELYEQYF. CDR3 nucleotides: TGTGCCAGCAGCTTGGGACGGGAGCTTTACGAGCAGTACTTC. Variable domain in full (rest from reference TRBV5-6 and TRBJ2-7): DAGVTQSPTHLIKTRGQQVTLRCSPKSGHDTVSWYQQALGQGPQFIFQYYEEEERQRGNFPDRFSGHQFPNYSSELNVNALLLGDSALYLCASSLGRELYEQYFGPGTRLTVT.

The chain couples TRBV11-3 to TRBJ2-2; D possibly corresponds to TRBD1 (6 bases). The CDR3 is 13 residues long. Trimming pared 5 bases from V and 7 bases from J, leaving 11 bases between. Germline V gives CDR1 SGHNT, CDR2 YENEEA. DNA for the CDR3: TGTGCCAGCAGCAAAAACAGGGACGGGGAGCTGTTTTTT. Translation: CASSKNRDGELFF.

CDR3 nucleotides: TGTGCCAGCAGCCAAGCCGGACAGGTTTACGAGCAGTACTTC. Its protein is CASSQAGQVYEQYF. This rearrangement joins TRBV3-1 (or the pseudogene TRBV3-2) to TRBJ2-7; 7 nucleotides align to TRBD1. Trimming at V came to 1 base and at J to 4 bases, leaving 4 bases not matched to a gene. Germline CDR1 LGHDT, CDR2 YNNKEL (reference sequence). The CDR3 covers 14 residues.

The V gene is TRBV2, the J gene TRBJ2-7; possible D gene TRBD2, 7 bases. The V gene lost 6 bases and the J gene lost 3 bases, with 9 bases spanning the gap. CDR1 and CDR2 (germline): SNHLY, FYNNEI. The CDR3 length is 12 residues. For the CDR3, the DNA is TGTGCCAGCAGAGGGGGGGGCTACGAGCAGTACTTC. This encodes CASRGGGYEQYF.

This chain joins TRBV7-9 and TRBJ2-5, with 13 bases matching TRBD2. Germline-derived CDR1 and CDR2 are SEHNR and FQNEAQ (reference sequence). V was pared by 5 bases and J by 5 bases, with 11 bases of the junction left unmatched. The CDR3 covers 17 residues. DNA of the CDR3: TGTGCCAGCAGCACCTTGGGACTAGCGGGGCCCTTGGAGACCCAGTACTTC. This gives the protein CASSTLGLAGPLETQYF.

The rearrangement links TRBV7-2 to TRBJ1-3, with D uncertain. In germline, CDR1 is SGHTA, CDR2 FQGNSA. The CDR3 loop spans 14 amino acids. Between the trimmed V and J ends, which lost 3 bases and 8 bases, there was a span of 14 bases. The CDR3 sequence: CASSLTAVVHTIYF. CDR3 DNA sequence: TGTGCCAGCAGCTTGACGGCGGTTGTTCACACCATATATTTT.

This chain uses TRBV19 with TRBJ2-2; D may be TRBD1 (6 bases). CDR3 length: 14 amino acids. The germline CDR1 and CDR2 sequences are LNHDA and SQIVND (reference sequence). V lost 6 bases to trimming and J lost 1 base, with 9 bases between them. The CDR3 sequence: CASRARGNTGELFF. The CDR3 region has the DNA TGTGCCAGTAGAGCCAGGGGGAACACCGGGGAGCTGTTTTTT.

The CDR3 region is CASRQGWETDTQYF. The CDR3 DNA follows: TGTGCCAGTCGACAGGGTTGGGAAACAGATACGCAGTATTTT. J is TRBJ2-3 and V is TRBV19; 7 nucleotides agree with TRBD1. V trimming: 8 bases; J trimming: 3 bases; junction bases outside the gene matches: 8. There are 14 residues in the CDR3. Germline V gene data show CDR1 as LNHDA and CDR2 as SQIVND (reference sequence).